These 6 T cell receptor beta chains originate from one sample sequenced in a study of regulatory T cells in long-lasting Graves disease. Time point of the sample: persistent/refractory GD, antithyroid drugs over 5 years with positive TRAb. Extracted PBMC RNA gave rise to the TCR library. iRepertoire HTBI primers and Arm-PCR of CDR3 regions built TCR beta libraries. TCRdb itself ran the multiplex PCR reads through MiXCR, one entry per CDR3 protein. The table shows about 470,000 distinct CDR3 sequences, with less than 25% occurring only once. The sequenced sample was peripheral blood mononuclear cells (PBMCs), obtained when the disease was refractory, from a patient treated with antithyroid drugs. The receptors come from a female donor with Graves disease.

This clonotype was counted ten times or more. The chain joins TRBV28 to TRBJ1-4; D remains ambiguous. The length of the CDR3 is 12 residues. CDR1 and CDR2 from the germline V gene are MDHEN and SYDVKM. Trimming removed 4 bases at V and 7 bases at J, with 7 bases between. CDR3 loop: CASSSFFEKLFF. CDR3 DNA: TGTGCCAGCAGTTCCTTCTTTGAAAAACTGTTTTTT.

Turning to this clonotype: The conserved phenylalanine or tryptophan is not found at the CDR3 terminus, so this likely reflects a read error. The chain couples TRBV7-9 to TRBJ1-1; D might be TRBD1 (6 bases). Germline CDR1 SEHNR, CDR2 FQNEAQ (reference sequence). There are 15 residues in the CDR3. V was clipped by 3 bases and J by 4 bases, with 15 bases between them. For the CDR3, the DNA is TGTGCCAGCAGCTTCCTCCAGACAGGCACCACTGAAGCTTTCATT. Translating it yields CASSFLQTGTTEAFI.

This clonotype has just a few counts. CDR3 in DNA: TGTGCCAGTAGTATACGAACAGGGGGCGAGCCTGAAGCTTTCTTT. It specifies CASSIRTGGEPEAFF. The chain couples TRBV19 to TRBJ1-1; 9 bases line up with TRBD1. CDR1 is LNHDA and CDR2 is SQIVND in the germline V gene (reference sequence). This CDR3 contains 15 residues. V lost 2 bases and J lost 6; bases outside the gene matches: 7.

CDR3 coding DNA: TGTGCCAGCAGCCGTGGACAGGTCGCGCCCTACGAGCAGTACTTC. Its protein is CASSRGQVAPYEQYF. The chain is built from TRBV6-2 or TRBV6-3 and TRBJ2-7; TRBD1 agrees at 7 bases. J gave up 2 bases and V 6 bases, and 10 bases lay outside the gene matches. The CDR3 covers 15 residues. Germline V lookup: CDR1 MNHEY, CDR2 SVGEGT.

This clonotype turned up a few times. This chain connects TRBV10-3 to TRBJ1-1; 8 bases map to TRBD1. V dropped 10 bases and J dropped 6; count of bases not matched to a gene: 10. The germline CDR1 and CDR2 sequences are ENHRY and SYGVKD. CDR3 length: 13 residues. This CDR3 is CATQGGGSAEAFF. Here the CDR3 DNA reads TGTGCCACACAGGGGGGGGGGAGCGCTGAAGCTTTCTTT.

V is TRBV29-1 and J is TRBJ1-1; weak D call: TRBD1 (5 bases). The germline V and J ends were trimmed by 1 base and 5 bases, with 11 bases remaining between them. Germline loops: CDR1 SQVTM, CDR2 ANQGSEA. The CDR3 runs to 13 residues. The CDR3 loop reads CSVEGQGVTEAFF. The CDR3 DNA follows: TGCAGCGTTGAAGGACAAGGGGTTACTGAAGCTTTCTTT.